Below are 13 T cell receptor beta chains sequenced from a single sample in a study of blood T cell repertoires in COVID-19. Sequencing was performed with immunoSEQ multiplex PCR; in TCRdb, only in-frame clones are kept and a portion is missing. The table records a few hundred thousand clones, over 80% of them present only once. Sequencing used PBMCs or T cells enriched from blood (not recorded which). The receptors come from a human donor in a cohort exposed to, infected with or recovered from COVID-19 (not recorded which). The donor label of this sample is uncertain.

The chain carries TRBV4-2 and TRBJ2-3; the match to TRBD2 covers 7 bases. The length of the CDR3 is 13 residues. V trimming: 6 bases; J trimming: 9 bases; junction bases outside the gene matches: 9. The germline CDR1 and CDR2 sequences are LGHNA and YNFKEQ. The CDR3 DNA follows: TGTGCCAGCAGTACCCGGGGGGAAAGGACGCAGTATTTT. Protein: CASSTRGERTQYF.

V gene TRBV7-9 combines with J gene TRBJ2-3; possible D gene TRBD2, 6 bases. Trimming removed 3 bases from V and 2 bases from J, with 12 bases in between. The V gene's germline CDR1 is SEHNR and CDR2 FQNEAQ (reference sequence). The CDR3 is 15 residues long. Written as DNA, the CDR3 is TGTGCCAGCAGCTTGGCCCGGGAGCCCACAGATACGCAGTATTTT. Protein sequence: CASSLAREPTDTQYF. The full variable domain, its missing parts supplied by reference TRBV7-9 and TRBJ2-3, is DTGVSQNPRHKITKRGQNVTFRCDPISEHNRLYWYRQTLGQGPEFLTYFQNEAQLEKSRLLSDRFSAERPKGSFSTLEIQRTEQGDSAMYLCASSLAREPTDTQYFGPGTRLTVL.

V usage is TRBV7-8 and J usage is TRBJ2-7, with 11 bases matching TRBD2. This CDR3 is 17 amino acids long. Germline V gene sequence: CDR1 SGHVS, CDR2 FQNEAQ. J was trimmed by 2 bases and V by 5 bases; bases with no gene match: 11. The CDR3 sequence: CASSRTSGTSGAYEQYF. In DNA form, the CDR3 reads TGTGCCAGCAGCAGGACATCCGGGACTAGCGGAGCCTACGAGCAGTACTTC.

The CDR3 spells CASTLQGEGYTF. In DNA form, the CDR3 reads TGTGCCAGCACCCTCCAAGGGGAAGGCTACACCTTC. The chain employs TRBV12-3 or TRBV12-4 and TRBJ1-2; weak D call: TRBD1 (5 bases). V gave up 7 bases and J gave up 8 bases, with 14 bases separating them. The CDR3 consists of 12 residues.

V is TRBV20-1 and J is TRBJ1-1; perhaps TRBD1 as D (6 bases). The CDR3 contains 15 residues. The V end was cut by 3 bases, the J end by 0 bases, with 14 bases between. Germline V gene lookup returns CDR1 DFQATT and CDR2 SNEGSKA (reference sequence). CDR3 nucleotide sequence: TGCAGTGCTAGTTACAGGGACCGGGTGAACACTGAAGCTTTCTTT. Translating gives CSASYRDRVNTEAFF.

CDR3 protein: CASSWGQSLASGYTF. The CDR3 DNA reads as TGCGCCAGCAGCTGGGGACAGTCGCTCGCCTCTGGCTACACCTTC. V is TRBV5-1 and J is TRBJ1-2; TRBD1 matches at 7 bases. Unmatched junction bases numbered 12, after V lost 3 bases and J lost 7 bases. The CDR3 has 15 residues. Germline V lookup: CDR1 SGHRS, CDR2 YFSETQ.

The chain has TRBV15 and TRBJ1-4, with 8 bases fitting TRBD1. V trimming: 5 bases; J trimming: 8 bases; junction bases outside the gene matches: 7. CDR1 and CDR2 from the germline V gene are LNHNV and YYDKDF (reference sequence). The CDR3 is 14 residues long. The CDR3 loop reads CATSQGAGEEKLFF. The CDR3 DNA follows: TGTGCCACCAGCCAGGGGGCAGGGGAAGAAAAACTGTTTTTT.

The rearrangement links TRBV2 to TRBJ1-6; D gene unclear. The V gene lost 7 bases and the J gene lost 9 bases, with 13 bases spanning the gap. There are 13 residues in the CDR3. Germline V gene data show CDR1 as SNHLY and CDR2 as FYNNEI. DNA of the CDR3: TGTGCCAGCATTTCACTAGAATTTTCACCCCTCCACTTT. Translated, it gives CASISLEFSPLHF.

The chain couples TRBV9 to TRBJ1-4; TRBD1 aligns across 7 bases. Germline assignment: CDR1 SGDLS and CDR2 YYNGEE. This CDR3 has 14 residues. V lost 6 bases and J lost 2; bases outside the gene matches: 4. CDR3 DNA: TGTGCCAGCAACCCGGGACAGACTAATGAAAAACTGTTTTTT. Its translation is CASNPGQTNEKLFF.

The chain uses TRBV28 and TRBJ1-2; perhaps TRBD1 as D (6 bases). The CDR3 has 14 residues. V was pared by 6 bases and J by 6 bases, with 17 bases between. Germline values: CDR1 MDHEN, CDR2 SYDVKM. DNA of the CDR3: TGTGCCAGCAGGACCCCAGGGGCCCGGGATGGCTACACCTTC. Protein: CASRTPGARDGYTF.

The rearrangement uses TRBV6-6 and TRBJ2-5; 8 bases align to TRBD2. CDR1 and CDR2 (germline): MNHNY, SVGAGI (reference sequence). Germline trimming cut 7 bases from V and 5 bases from J; bases unmatched to any gene: 9. This CDR3 region has 14 residues. The CDR3 DNA reads TGTGCCAGCACCATGGGAGCGGGGGTTGAGACCCAGTACTTC. This encodes CASTMGAGVETQYF.

This chain connects TRBV3-1 (or the pseudogene TRBV3-2) to TRBJ1-4, with 7 bases that match TRBD1. The CDR3 runs to 15 residues. Unmatched junction bases numbered 8, after V lost 1 base and J lost 9 bases. Germline V gene data show CDR1 as LGHDT and CDR2 as YNNKEL (reference sequence). CDR3 loop: CASSQGLQGNKKLFF. The CDR3 DNA reads as TGTGCCAGCAGCCAAGGGTTACAGGGGAATAAAAAACTGTTTTTT.

V and J are TRBV7-2 and TRBJ2-1, with 8 bases that match TRBD2. CDR3 size: 16 residues. V shed 2 bases, J shed 9 bases, and the junction held 12 bases outside the gene matches. The germline CDR1 and CDR2 sequences are SGHTA and FQGNSA. CDR3 sequence (DNA): TGTGCCAGCAGCTTACGGTCAGTGGGCGGGGGGAGTGAGCAGTTCTTC. It specifies CASSLRSVGGGSEQFF.